This passage covers 20 T cell receptor beta chains from one sample sequenced in a study of blood T cell repertoires in COVID-19. Libraries were prepared by immunoSEQ multiplex PCR; TCRdb keeps only in-frame clonotypes and omits some of them. The sample has around 140,000 clones, about four fifths seen once. Material for sequencing was peripheral blood. These receptors were taken from a man aged 60-69 years with acute or convalescent COVID-19.

The gene calls are TRBV5-4 and TRBJ1-4; D perhaps matches TRBD1 (6 bases). The length of the CDR3 is 17 residues. Germline V gene sequence: CDR1 SGHNT, CDR2 YYREEE (reference sequence). Trimming took off 4 bases at V and 5 bases at J, with 21 bases between the two ends. The CDR3 reads CASSPRTGRPGNEKLFF. The CDR3 region has the DNA TGTGCCAGCAGCCCTCGAACAGGGCGCCCGGGGAATGAAAAACTGTTTTTT.

The chain links TRBV27 to TRBJ2-7, with 8 bases fitting TRBD1. This CDR3 region has 15 residues. Germline loops: CDR1 MNHEY, CDR2 SMNVEV (reference sequence). The trim removed 0 bases at V and 2 bases at J, leaving 3 bases unmatched. The CDR3 nucleotides are TGTGCCAGCAGTTTATCGTGGACAGGGACCTACGAGCAGTACTTC. Protein: CASSLSWTGTYEQYF.

The V call is TRBV7-8, the J call TRBJ2-1, with 7 bases identical to TRBD1. The CDR3 runs 15 residues. Trimming at V came to 5 bases and at J to 2 bases, leaving 6 bases not matched to a gene. Germline CDR1 reads SGHVS; CDR2 reads FQNEAQ. The CDR3 region has the DNA TGTGCCAGCAGCCTCGGGACAGCAGCCTACAATGAGCAGTTCTTC. Its protein is CASSLGTAAYNEQFF.

The rearrangement links TRBV6-2 or TRBV6-3 to TRBJ1-5, with D unresolved. The CDR3 is 15 amino acids. Trimming pared 6 bases from V and 0 bases from J, leaving 12 bases between. The germline gives CDR1 MNHEY, CDR2 SVGEGT. The CDR3 DNA is TGTGCCAGCAGCTTAGATGCTTCTAGCAATCAGCCCCAGCATTTT. Its protein is CASSLDASSNQPQHF.

V gene TRBV18 combines with J gene TRBJ2-1; TRBD2 matches 16 bases. Germline V gives CDR1 KGHSH, CDR2 LQKENI. The CDR3 loop spans 19 amino acids. After removal of 2 bases from V and 3 bases from J, the junction contained 7 bases not matched to a gene. The CDR3 DNA sequence: TGTGCCAGCTCACCAGGGACTAGCGGGAGGGCCGGCCACTACAATGAGCAGTTCTTC. Its translation: CASSPGTSGRAGHYNEQFF.

The rearrangement joins TRBV15 to TRBJ1-3, with no clear D. The germline V and J ends were trimmed by 0 bases and 3 bases, with 9 bases remaining between them. Germline CDR1 is LNHNV and CDR2 is YYDKDF (reference sequence). The CDR3 is made up of 15 amino acids. CDR3 DNA sequence: TGTGCCACCAGCAGAGATAGAGGTGTTGGAAACACCATATATTTT. It is translated as CATSRDRGVGNTIYF.

J is TRBJ1-6 and V is TRBV10-1; 7 bases fit TRBD1. The CDR3 has 14 amino acids. Germline V gene data show CDR1 as WNHNN and CDR2 as SYGVQD (reference sequence). V lost 6 bases to trimming and J lost 7 bases; unmatched junction nucleotides: 6. For the CDR3, the DNA is TGCGCCAGCAGCCGGGACAGACTAAATTCACCCCTCCACTTT. It is translated as CASSRDRLNSPLHF.

This clone appeared once. The chain combines TRBV30 with TRBJ1-5; D is possibly TRBD1 (6 bases). Germline values: CDR1 GTSNPN, CDR2 SVGIG (reference sequence). The CDR3 length is 19 residues. The ends were cut back, 1 base at V and 2 bases at J, with 24 bases in the middle. The CDR3 here is CAWSAHLTIGTKGNQPQHF. CDR3 DNA: TGTGCCTGGAGTGCTCACCTCACCATCGGGACAAAAGGCAATCAGCCCCAGCATTTT.

The chain's CDR3 is CASKWQGNQPQHF. The CDR3 DNA is TGTGCCAGCAAGTGGCAGGGCAATCAGCCCCAGCATTTT. The chain combines TRBV2 with TRBJ1-5; D gene unclear. CDR1 is SNHLY and CDR2 is FYNNEI in the germline V gene. The CDR3 runs 13 residues. Trimming took off 7 bases at V and 2 bases at J, with 9 bases between the two ends.

This chain uses TRBV5-1 with TRBJ2-7; 7 bases agree with TRBD1. This CDR3 is 15 amino acids long. Unmatched junction bases numbered 8, after V lost 0 bases and J lost 5 bases. Germline CDR1 SGHRS, CDR2 YFSETQ. DNA of the CDR3: TGCGCCAGCAGCTTGGGGGTGACAGGGTGGGACGAGCAGTACTTC. As protein: CASSLGVTGWDEQYF.

The chain joins TRBV25-1 to TRBJ1-4, with D perhaps TRBD1 (5 bases). Germline V gives CDR1 MGHDK, CDR2 SYGVNS. This CDR3 has 14 residues. Trimming removed 7 bases from V and 6 bases from J, with 15 bases in between. CDR3 in amino acids: CASTPAGEYEKLFF. The CDR3 DNA sequence: TGTGCCAGCACCCCGGCGGGGGAATATGAAAAACTGTTTTTT.

V usage is TRBV5-6 and J usage is TRBJ1-3; maybe TRBD1 (5 bases). The CDR3 spans 15 residues. Germline CDR1 reads SGHDT; CDR2 reads YYEEEE. Trimming removed 2 bases from V and 4 bases from J, with 13 bases in between. The CDR3 region is CASSLGAERGNTIYF. CDR3 nucleotides: TGTGCCAGCAGCTTAGGGGCAGAAAGAGGAAACACCATATATTTT.

This chain links TRBV21-1 with TRBJ2-3; the D call of TRBD2 is as the table states it, not checked on the DNA. TRBV21-1 constitutes a pseudogene. The CDR3 spans 10 residues. CDR3 in amino acids: CFGGTDTQYF. In DNA, the CDR3 is TGCTTCGGGGGCACAGATACGCAGTATTTT.

The rearrangement joins TRBV24-1 to TRBJ2-3; 9 bases fit TRBD1. With 3 bases clipped from V and 3 bases from J, the junction kept 6 bases outside the gene matches. Germline values: CDR1 KGHDR, CDR2 SFDVKD. CDR3 length equals 16 residues. CDR3 sequence (DNA): TGTGCCACCAGTGATGCCGGGACAGGGAAGACAGATACGCAGTATTTT. It codes for CATSDAGTGKTDTQYF.

The chain joins TRBV19 to TRBJ2-7; 7 bases line up with TRBD1. Trimming took 4 bases from V and 3 from J; bases not matched to a gene: 9. CDR1 and CDR2 (germline): LNHDA, SQIVND (reference sequence). The CDR3 sequence is 15 residues long. The CDR3, as DNA: TGTGCCAGTAGTACACAGGGACAGTCGAACTACGAGCAGTACTTC. It encodes CASSTQGQSNYEQYF. Full variable domain (remainder filled in from reference TRBV19 and TRBJ2-7): DGGITQSPKYLFRKEGQNVTLSCEQNLNHDAMYWYRQDPGQGLRLIYYSQIVNDFQKGDIAEGYSVSREKKESFPLTVTSAQKNPTAFYLCASSTQGQSNYEQYFGPGTRLTVT.

The V gene is TRBV12-3 or TRBV12-4, the J gene TRBJ2-2, with D possibly matching TRBD1 (5 bases). Trimming took off 6 bases at V and 0 bases at J, with 5 bases between the two ends. The CDR3 consists of 13 residues. The CDR3 is CASRQANTGELFF. The CDR3 DNA is TGTGCCAGCAGACAGGCGAACACCGGGGAGCTGTTTTTT.

The chain uses TRBV10-1 and TRBJ2-1; 7 nucleotides agree with TRBD2. The CDR3 is made up of 18 amino acids. Germline V gene lookup returns CDR1 WNHNN and CDR2 SYGVQD (reference sequence). With V trimmed by 3 bases and J by 0 bases, 11 bases remained unmatched. The CDR3 nucleotides are TGCGCCAGCAGTGACCAGGACCGGGCTAGCGGCTCCTACAATGAGCAGTTCTTC. As protein: CASSDQDRASGSYNEQFF.

The chain combines TRBV19 with TRBJ1-2, with 8 positions matching TRBD1. V dropped 7 bases and J dropped 5; count of bases not matched to a gene: 12. There are 15 residues in the CDR3. Germline V gene sequence: CDR1 LNHDA, CDR2 SQIVND (reference sequence). In DNA form, the CDR3 reads TGTGCCAGTATCGATGGGGGACAGGATCCTTATGGCTACACCTTC. As protein: CASIDGGQDPYGYTF.

This rearrangement joins TRBV6-5 to TRBJ1-2; 8 nucleotides match TRBD1. V lost 4 bases and J lost 4; bases outside the gene matches: 8. The CDR3 spans 15 residues. CDR1 is MNHEY, CDR2 SVGAGI, per germline. This chain's CDR3 is CASSSRQGSVYGYTF. As DNA, the CDR3 is TGTGCCAGCAGTTCGAGACAGGGGAGCGTCTATGGCTACACCTTC.

The chain recombines TRBV5-5 with TRBJ1-2, with 8 bases matching TRBD1. CDR1 is SGHKS and CDR2 is YYEKEE in the germline V gene (reference sequence). The junction had 4 bases not matched to a gene; V was cut back by 2 bases and J by 7 bases. The length of the CDR3 is 13 residues. The CDR3 here is CASSFQGAVGYTF. The CDR3 DNA is TGTGCCAGCAGCTTTCAGGGGGCTGTTGGCTACACCTTC.